This TCR beta chain was recorded in a study of blood T cell repertoires in COVID-19. V was pared by 4 bases and J by 5 bases, with 9 bases between. Germline lookup yields CDR1 SGHVS and CDR2 FQNEAQ. The CDR3 is made up of 14 amino acids. The authors' processing: Amplification from reference gene primers served as the basis for estimated nucleated cell counts. TCRdb keeps only in-frame clones here, not all; method: immunoSEQ multiplex PCR. V and J calls and clone size come straight from that table; D and trimming were deduced from the DNA. Found here are under 250,000 clones, approximately 85% of them singletons; the top ten hold roughly 6.2%.

The rearrangement links TRBV7-8 to TRBJ1-6, with D possibly matching TRBD1 (6 bases). Specimen: peripheral blood. The clonotype originates from a woman aged 80 or over with COVID-19, enrolled during active disease. The chain's CDR3 is CASSSGQNNSPLHF. CDR3 bases: TGTGCCAGCAGCTCGGGACAAAATAATTCACCCCTCCACTTT.